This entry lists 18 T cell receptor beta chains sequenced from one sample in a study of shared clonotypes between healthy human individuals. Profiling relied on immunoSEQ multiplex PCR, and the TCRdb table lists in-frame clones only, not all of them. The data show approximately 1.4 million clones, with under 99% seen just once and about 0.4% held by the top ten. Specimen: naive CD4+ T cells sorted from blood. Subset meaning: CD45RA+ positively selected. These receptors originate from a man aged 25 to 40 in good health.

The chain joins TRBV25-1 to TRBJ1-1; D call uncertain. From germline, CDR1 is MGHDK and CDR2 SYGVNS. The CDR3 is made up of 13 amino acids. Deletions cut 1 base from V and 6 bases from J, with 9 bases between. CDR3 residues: CASSEFGEAEAFF. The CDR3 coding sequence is TGTGCCAGCAGTGAATTCGGCGAAGCTGAAGCTTTCTTT.

This CDR3 is CASSLRLAGVSRYEQYF. For the CDR3, the DNA is TGTGCCAGTAGCTTAAGACTAGCGGGAGTGAGTCGCTACGAGCAGTACTTC. V is TRBV19 and J is TRBJ2-7, with 12 positions matching TRBD2. V lost 6 bases, J lost 3 bases, and 12 bases stayed unmatched. CDR1 and CDR2 from the germline V gene are LNHDA and SQIVND (reference sequence). The length of the CDR3 is 17 residues.

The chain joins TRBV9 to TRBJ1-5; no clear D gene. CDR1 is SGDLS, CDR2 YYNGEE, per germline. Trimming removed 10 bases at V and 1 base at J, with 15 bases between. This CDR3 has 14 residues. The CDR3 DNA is TGTGCCCTACGGCCCCTCGGGAGCAATCAGCCCCAGCATTTT. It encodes CALRPLGSNQPQHF.

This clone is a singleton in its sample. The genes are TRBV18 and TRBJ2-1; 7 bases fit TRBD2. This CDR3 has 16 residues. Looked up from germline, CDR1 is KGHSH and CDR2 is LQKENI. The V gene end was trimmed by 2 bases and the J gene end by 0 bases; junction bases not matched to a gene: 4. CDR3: CASSPKSGNSYNEQFF. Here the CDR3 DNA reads TGTGCCAGCTCACCAAAAAGCGGGAACTCCTACAATGAGCAGTTCTTC.

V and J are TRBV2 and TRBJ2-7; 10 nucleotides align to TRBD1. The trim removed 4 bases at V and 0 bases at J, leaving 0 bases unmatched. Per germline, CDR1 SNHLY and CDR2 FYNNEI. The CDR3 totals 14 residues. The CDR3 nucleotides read TGTGCCAGCAGTGGGACAGGGGGCTCCTACGAGCAGTACTTC. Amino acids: CASSGTGGSYEQYF.

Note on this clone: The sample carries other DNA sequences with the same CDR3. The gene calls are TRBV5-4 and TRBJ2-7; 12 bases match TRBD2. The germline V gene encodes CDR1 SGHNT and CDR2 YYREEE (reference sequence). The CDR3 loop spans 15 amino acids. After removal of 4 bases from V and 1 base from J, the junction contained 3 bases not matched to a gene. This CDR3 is CASSPGLAGSYEQYF. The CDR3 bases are TGTGCCAGCAGCCCCGGACTAGCGGGATCCTACGAGCAGTACTTC. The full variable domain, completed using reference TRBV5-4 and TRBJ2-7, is ETGVTQSPTHLIKTRGQQVTLRCSSQSGHNTVSWYQQALGQGPQFIFQYYREEENGRGNFPPRFSGLQFPNYSSELNVNALELDDSALYLCASSPGLAGSYEQYFGPGTRLTVT.

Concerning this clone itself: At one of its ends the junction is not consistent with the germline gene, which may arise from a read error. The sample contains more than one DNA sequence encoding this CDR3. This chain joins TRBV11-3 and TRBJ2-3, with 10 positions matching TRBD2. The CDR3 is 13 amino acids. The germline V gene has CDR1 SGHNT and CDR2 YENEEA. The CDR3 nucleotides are TGTGCCAGCAGTTTAGCGGGAGGCGATACGCAGTATTTT. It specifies CASSLAGGDTQYF.

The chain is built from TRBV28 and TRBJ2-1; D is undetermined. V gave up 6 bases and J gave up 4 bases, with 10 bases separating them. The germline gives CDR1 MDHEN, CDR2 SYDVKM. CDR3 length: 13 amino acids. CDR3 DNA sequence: TGTGCCAGCAGAACACCCGTTTACAATGAGCAGTTCTTC. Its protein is CASRTPVYNEQFF.

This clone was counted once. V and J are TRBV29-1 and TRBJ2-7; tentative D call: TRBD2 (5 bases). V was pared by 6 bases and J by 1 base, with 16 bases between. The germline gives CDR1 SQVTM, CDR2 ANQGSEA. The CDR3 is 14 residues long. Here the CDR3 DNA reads TGCAGCGTAGCGAACGGGATCGGTTCCTACGAGCAGTACTTC. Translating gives CSVANGIGSYEQYF.

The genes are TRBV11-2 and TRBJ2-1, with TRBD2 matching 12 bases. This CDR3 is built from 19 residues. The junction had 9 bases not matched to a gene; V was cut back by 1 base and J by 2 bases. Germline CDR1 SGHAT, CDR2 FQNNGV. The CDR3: CASSLVSSGRALTYNEQFF. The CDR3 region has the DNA TGTGCCAGCAGCTTAGTCTCTAGCGGGAGGGCCCTTACCTACAATGAGCAGTTCTTC. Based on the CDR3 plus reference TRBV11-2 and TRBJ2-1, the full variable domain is EAGVAQSPRYKIIEKRQSVAFWCNPISGHATLYWYQQILGQGPKLLIQFQNNGVVDDSQLPKDRFSAERLKGVDSTLKIQPAKLEDSAVYLCASSLVSSGRALTYNEQFFGPGTRLTVL.

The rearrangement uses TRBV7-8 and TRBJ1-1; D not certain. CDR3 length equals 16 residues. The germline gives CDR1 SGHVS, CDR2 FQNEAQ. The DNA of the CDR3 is TGTGTCCTAGCCCCGAGAACCCGAAGGGTGAACACTGAAGCTTTCTTT. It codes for CVLAPRTRRVNTEAFF.

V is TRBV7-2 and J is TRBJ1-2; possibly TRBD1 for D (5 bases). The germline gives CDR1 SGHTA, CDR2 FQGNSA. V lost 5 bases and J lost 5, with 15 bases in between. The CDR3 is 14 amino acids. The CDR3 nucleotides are TGTGCCAGCAGCGAAGGGCAGGGATGGTATGGCTACACCTTC. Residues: CASSEGQGWYGYTF.

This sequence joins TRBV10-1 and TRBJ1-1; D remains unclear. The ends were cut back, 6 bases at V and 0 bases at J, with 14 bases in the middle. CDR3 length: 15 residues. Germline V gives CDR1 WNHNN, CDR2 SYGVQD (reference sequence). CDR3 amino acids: CASREPTELNTEAFF. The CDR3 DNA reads TGCGCCAGCAGAGAGCCAACGGAATTGAACACTGAAGCTTTCTTT.

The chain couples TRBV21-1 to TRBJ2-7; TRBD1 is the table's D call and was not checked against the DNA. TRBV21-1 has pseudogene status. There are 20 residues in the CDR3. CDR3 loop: CASSLSHRDRGTPLSYEQYF. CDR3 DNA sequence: TGTGCCAGCAGCCTATCTCACCGGGACAGGGGAACCCCTCTCTCCTACGAGCAGTACTTC.

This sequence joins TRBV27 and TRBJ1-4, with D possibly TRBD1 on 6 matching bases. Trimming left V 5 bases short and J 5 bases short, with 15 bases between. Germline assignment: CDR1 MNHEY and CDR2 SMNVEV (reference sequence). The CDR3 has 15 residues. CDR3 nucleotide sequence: TGTGCCAGCAGTCGCCGGACAGCTCGGAATGAAAAACTGTTTTTT. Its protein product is CASSRRTARNEKLFF.

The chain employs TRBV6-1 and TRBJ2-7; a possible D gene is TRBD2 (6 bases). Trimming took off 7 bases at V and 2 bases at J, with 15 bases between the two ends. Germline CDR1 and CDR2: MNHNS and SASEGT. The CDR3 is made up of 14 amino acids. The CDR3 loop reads CASTTLAEPYEQYF. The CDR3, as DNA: TGTGCCAGCACTACTTTAGCGGAACCCTACGAGCAGTACTTC.

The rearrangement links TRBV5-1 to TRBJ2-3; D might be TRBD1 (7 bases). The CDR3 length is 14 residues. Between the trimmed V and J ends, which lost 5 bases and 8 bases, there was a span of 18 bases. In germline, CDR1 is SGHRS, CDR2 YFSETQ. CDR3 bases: TGCGCCAGCAGGGAGGGCGATCCAGGGGGTACGCAGTATTTT. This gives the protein CASREGDPGGTQYF.

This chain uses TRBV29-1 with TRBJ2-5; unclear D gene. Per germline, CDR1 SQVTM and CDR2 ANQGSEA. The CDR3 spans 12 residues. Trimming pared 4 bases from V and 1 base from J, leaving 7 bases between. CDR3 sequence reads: CSVVFSQETQYF. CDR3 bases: TGCAGCGTTGTATTCAGCCAAGAGACCCAGTACTTC. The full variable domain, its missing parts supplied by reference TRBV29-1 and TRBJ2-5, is SAVISQKPSRDICQRGTSLTIQCQVDSQVTMMFWYRQQPGQSLTLIATANQGSEATYESGFVIDKFPISRPNLTFSTLTVSNMSPEDSSIYLCSVVFSQETQYFGPGTRLLVL.